Listed below are T cell receptor beta chains from one sample, sequenced in a study of beta chain features in type 1 diabetes. Some clones are missing from TCRdb's copy, which holds only in-frame ones; the method was immunoSEQ multiplex PCR. The sample has more than 120,000 clones, about 13% seen once; the top ten hold under 1.5%. Source material: central memory CD4+ T cells from blood. These receptors were collected from a man between 18 and 29 years old with type 1 diabetes. Each CDR3 is given with its conserved first and last residue. Each record gives: D gene, clone size, V gene, J gene, CDR3 DNA, CDR3 protein. D genes are given only for firm matches. Some rows have no size entry. The others give once, few or many, or a class for an expanded clone.

NA,few,TRBV10-1,TRBJ2-4,TGCGCCAGCCGACCTGAAGGGCCGGGAAACATTCAGTACTTC,CASRPEGPGNIQYF
TRBD1,many,TRBV2,TRBJ2-1,TGTGCCAGCGGGGGACAGGGCTCCTACAATGAGCAGTTCTTC,CASGGQGSYNEQFF
NA,NA,TRBV6-6,TRBJ1-2,TGTGCCAGCAGTGGGGGGGTCTATGGCTACACCTTC,CASSGGVYGYTF
NA,NA,TRBV11-2,TRBJ2-3,TGTGCCAGCAGCGCTACTTCTAGGGGCACGCAGTATTTT,CASSATSRGTQYF
NA,NA,TRBV5-1,TRBJ2-1,TGCGCCAGCAGCCTATTAGACAATGAGCAGTTCTTC,CASSLLDNEQFF
TRBD1,NA,TRBV2,TRBJ1-6,TGTGCCAGCATTAACGACAGGGGGACTGATTCACCCCTCCACTTT,CASINDRGTDSPLHF
NA,NA,TRBV25-1,TRBJ1-1,TGTGCCAGCAGTGGGATTGCCTTGCAGAACACTGAAGCTTTCTTT,CASSGIALQNTEAFF
NA,many,TRBV29-1,TRBJ2-5,TGCAGCGTTGACCTCGGGTCCGGGGAGACCCAGTACTTC,CSVDLGSGETQYF
TRBD1,NA,TRBV2,TRBJ1-4,TGTGCCAGCGTGGGACAGAGTAATGAAAAACTGTTTTTT,CASVGQSNEKLFF
TRBD1,few,TRBV9,TRBJ1-6,TGTGCCAGCAGCTCCACAGGGGACGGGTCACCCCTCCACTTT,CASSSTGDGSPLHF
NA,many,TRBV20-1,TRBJ2-1,TGCAGTGCCAAACGCCCGGGTGAGCAGTTCTTC,CSAKRPGEQFF
NA,few,TRBV2,TRBJ2-1,TGTGCCAGCAGTGAAGTGACCTATACGGCCGATGAGCAGTTCTTC,CASSEVTYTADEQFF
NA,few,TRBV18,TRBJ2-1,TGTGCCAGCTCACCAAGCGTGGCATCCTACAATGAGCAGTTCTTC,CASSPSVASYNEQFF
TRBD2,few,TRBV7-3,TRBJ2-5,TGTGCCAGCAGTCCGGGGACTAGCGGGCTATGGGAGACCCAGTACTTC,CASSPGTSGLWETQYF
NA,few,TRBV6-1,TRBJ1-4,TGTGCCAGCAGGACTAATGAAAAACTGTTTTTT,CASRTNEKLFF
TRBD1,few,TRBV6-1,TRBJ1-2,TGTGCCAGCAAGGGACAGGGGAACTATGGCTACACCTTC,CASKGQGNYGYTF
NA,few,TRBV2,TRBJ1-5,TGTGCCAGCAGTAAAGCCCCGGGCAATCAGCCCCAGCATTTT,CASSKAPGNQPQHF
NA,NA,TRBV5-6,TRBJ1-6,TGTGCCAGCAGCTTGAACCGTAATTCACCCCTCCACTTT,CASSLNRNSPLHF
NA,few,TRBV28,TRBJ1-2,TGTGCCAGCAGTTGGGACCGCCTAACCTTC,CASSWDRLTF
NA,NA,TRBV30,TRBJ1-1,TGTGCCTGGAGTGTGTGGGGAAACACTGAAGCTTTCTTT,CAWSVWGNTEAFF
TRBD1,many,TRBV29-1,TRBJ2-1,TGCAGCGTTGGGGACAGGGCCAACAATGAGCAGTTCTTC,CSVGDRANNEQFF
TRBD1,NA,TRBV15,TRBJ2-1,TGTGCCACCAGCAGGACAGGGGCTTCCTACAATGAGCAGTTCTTC,CATSRTGASYNEQFF
TRBD1,NA,TRBV25-1,TRBJ2-3,TGTGCCAGCAGTAGAAGGGACAGAAAAGATACGCAGTATTTT,CASSRRDRKDTQYF
NA,NA,TRBV28,TRBJ2-7,TGTGCCAGCAGTTTAACAGGGATTTACGAGCAGTACTTC,CASSLTGIYEQYF
NA,NA,TRBV4-2,TRBJ2-3,TGTGCCAGCAGCCCCGAAGCGTTAGGCGGTGGAGATACGCAGTATTTT,CASSPEALGGGDTQYF
NA,few,TRBV6-1,TRBJ2-1,TGTGCCAGCATGAGGCGGGGATCCTACAATGAGCAGTTCTTC,CASMRRGSYNEQFF
NA,few,TRBV2,TRBJ2-3,TGTGCCAGCAGTGCCAACCCTGCTAGCACAGATACGCAGTATTTT,CASSANPASTDTQYF
TRBD1,NA,TRBV7-8,TRBJ2-2,TGTGCCAGCAGTTTACGGACAGGTGACACCGGGGAGCTGTTTTTT,CASSLRTGDTGELFF
TRBD2,few,TRBV5-4,TRBJ2-3,TGTGCCAGCAGCTTGGCACTAGCGGGGGGGTCGACGCAGTATTTT,CASSLALAGGSTQYF
TRBD2,few,TRBV11-2,TRBJ2-3,TGTGCCAGCAGAGTAGGTCGCGGGGGAAAAACTAGCACAGATACGCAGTATTTT,CASRVGRGGKTSTDTQYF
NA,few,TRBV7-2,TRBJ2-3,TGTGCCAGCAGCTTTTGGGGCCTAGGTTCCGATACGCAGTATTTT,CASSFWGLGSDTQYF
NA,NA,TRBV30,TRBJ1-1,TGTGCCTGGAGTCCCAAAAAGGGGGGGAACACTGAAGCTTTCTTT,CAWSPKKGGNTEAFF
NA,few,TRBV13,TRBJ1-1,TGTGCCAGCAGGGTCCACTATACAGGGCTGAACACTGAAGCTTTCTTT,CASRVHYTGLNTEAFF
NA,few,TRBV12-5,TRBJ2-3,TGTGCTAGTGGTGATTCCACAGATACGCAGTATTTT,CASGDSTDTQYF
TRBD1,NA,TRBV27,TRBJ1-2,TGTGCCAGCAGGACAGGGCCAGATGGCTACACCTTC,CASRTGPDGYTF
NA,NA,TRBV30,TRBJ2-3,TGTGCGTGGCGGGACACAGATACGCAGTATTTT,CAWRDTDTQYF
NA,NA,TRBV5-1,TRBJ2-1,TGCGCCAGCAGCTTGGCTTTAGATATTGGGTACAATGAGCAGTTCTTC,CASSLALDIGYNEQFF
NA,NA,TRBV9,TRBJ2-5,TGTGCCAGCAGCGTAGGGCCCTCGGACCAAGAGACCCAGTACTTC,CASSVGPSDQETQYF
NA,NA,TRBV11-3,TRBJ1-3,TGTGCCAGCAGCACCAGACAGAACTCTGGAAACACCATATATTTT,CASSTRQNSGNTIYF
NA,NA,TRBV18,TRBJ1-5,TGTGCCAGCTCAGTTTCCGGGTTGGCCCAGCATTTT,CASSVSGLAQHF
NA,many,TRBV11-1,TRBJ2-3,TGTGCCAGCAGCTTACGTGGGCCACCCACAGATACGCAGTATTTT,CASSLRGPPTDTQYF
NA,NA,TRBV13,TRBJ2-7,TGTGCCAGCAGCCCTGCGGGACGCAGCTCCTACGAGCAGTACTTC,CASSPAGRSSYEQYF
NA,NA,TRBV18,TRBJ1-2,TGTGCCAGCTCACGGGGCGGTAACTATGGCTACACCTTC,CASSRGGNYGYTF
TRBD1,few,TRBV19,TRBJ2-7,TGTGCCAGTAGTTCCAGACAGGGTGGGCCCTACGAGCAGTACTTC,CASSSRQGGPYEQYF
NA,NA,TRBV5-1,TRBJ1-2,TGCGCCAGCAGCCCAGTTGGAGACGCACAAGTCAACTATGGCTACACCTTC,CASSPVGDAQVNYGYTF
TRBD2,few,TRBV9,TRBJ2-3,TGTGCCAGCAGCGGAACACCGGGACTAACTAGCACAGATACGCAGTATTTT,CASSGTPGLTSTDTQYF